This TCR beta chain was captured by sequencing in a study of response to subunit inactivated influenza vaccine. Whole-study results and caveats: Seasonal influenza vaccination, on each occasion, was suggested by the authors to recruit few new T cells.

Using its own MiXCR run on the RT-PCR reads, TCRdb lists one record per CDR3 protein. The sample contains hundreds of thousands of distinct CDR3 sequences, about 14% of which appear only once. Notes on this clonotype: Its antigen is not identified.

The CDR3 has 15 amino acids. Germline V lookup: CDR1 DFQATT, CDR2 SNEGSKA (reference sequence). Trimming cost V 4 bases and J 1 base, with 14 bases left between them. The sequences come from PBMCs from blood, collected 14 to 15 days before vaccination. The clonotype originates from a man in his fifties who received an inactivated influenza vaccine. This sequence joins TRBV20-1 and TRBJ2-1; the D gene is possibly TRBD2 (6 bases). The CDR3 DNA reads TGCAGTGCTACGGTTCGGGAGAGGTCCTACAATGAGCAGTTCTTC. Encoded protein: CSATVRERSYNEQFF.